The TCR beta chain under discussion was sequenced for a study of control samples from healthy donors and cancer patients. The CDR3 totals 13 residues. From germline, CDR1 is SEHNR and CDR2 FQNEAQ (reference sequence). Deletions cut 2 bases from V and 4 bases from J, with 9 bases between. Using immunoSEQ multiplex PCR, the repertoire was profiled, and TCRdb retains in-frame clones only, with some absent. The sample contains some 90,000 clones, about 88% of which appear only once. The sequence was collected from a woman aged 45-65 years in good health. Specimen: blood. The rearrangement links TRBV7-9 to TRBJ2-7; no reliable D call. The CDR3 here is CASSLTDTYEQYF. The DNA of the CDR3 is TGTGCCAGCAGCTTAACAGATACTTACGAGCAGTACTTC.